The sequence of this T cell receptor (beta chain) was determined in a study of T-cell reconstitution after alpha-beta-depleted transplantation in children. Overall study findings and caveats: Recipient T cells and thymic progenitors that survived gave rise to the high TCRbeta diversity observed at day 60 in some patients. Where alpha-beta T cells came from about two months after transplant was reportedly several hundred expanded graft clones. One year post-transplant, T-cell counts and diversity were largely derived from T cells produced anew.

On this clonotype itself: Its antigen is unknown. A much larger clone lies one base from this, so it may be a read error.

CDR1 SGHAT and CDR2 FQNNGV come from the germline V gene. The CDR3 consists of 15 residues. For TCRbeta, the library was prepared with unique molecular identifiers. MiXCR was run by TCRdb on the PCR reads, yielding one entry per CDR3 protein. Among some 190,000 distinct CDR3 sequences, roughly 11% were seen once, and the ten largest hold 13%. This specimen consisted of PBMCs, obtained before TCRalphabeta/CD19-depleted stem cell transplant. The chain couples TRBV11-2 to TRBJ1-6, with a tentative D call TRBD1 (5 bases). The clonotype comes from a boy under 10 years old with acute myeloid leukemia, due to receive a stem cell transplant. The CDR3, as DNA: TGTGCCAGCAGCTTTGCAGGGTACCTCGAGTCACGCCTCCACTTT. Translating it yields CASSFAGYLESRLHF.